The 19 T cell receptor beta chains in this list originate from one sample, sequenced in a study of technical replicates of blood from a handful of donors. Using immunoSEQ multiplex PCR, the repertoire was profiled, and TCRdb retains in-frame clones only, with some absent. The data show about 44,000 clones, around 96% seen once. The material sequenced was T cells isolated from PBMCs. These receptors originate from a human donor in good health.

The chain employs TRBV5-4 and TRBJ1-2; no definite D call. V shed 5 bases and J shed 6 bases, with 5 bases lying between them. From germline, CDR1 is SGHNT and CDR2 YYREEE (reference sequence). The CDR3 runs 10 residues. CDR3: CASSVNGYTF. CDR3 DNA sequence: TGTGCCAGCAGTGTAAATGGCTACACCTTC.

The chain links TRBV4-1 to TRBJ2-7; a possible D gene is TRBD1 (5 bases). V was shortened by 1 base and J by 3 bases, with 13 bases between the two germline ends. The CDR3 has 15 residues. Germline V gives CDR1 MGHRA, CDR2 YSYEKL. CDR3 in amino acids: CASSQGQGAIYEQYF. The CDR3 coding sequence is TGCGCCAGCAGCCAAGGTCAGGGCGCCATCTACGAGCAGTACTTC.

The V and J genes are TRBV10-3 and TRBJ2-3; TRBD2 aligns across 8 bases. From germline, CDR1 is ENHRY and CDR2 SYGVKD. V was pared by 0 bases and J by 1 base, with 0 bases of the junction left unmatched. This CDR3 comprises 15 residues. DNA of the CDR3: TGTGCCATCAGTGAGTCTAGCGGGGGCACAGATACGCAGTATTTT. It specifies CAISESSGGTDTQYF.

The chain couples TRBV4-1 to TRBJ2-5; perhaps TRBD2 as D (6 bases). The germline V gene encodes CDR1 MGHRA and CDR2 YSYEKL. The CDR3 is 15 amino acids. V was cut by 2 bases and J by 4 bases, with 14 bases left in between. CDR3 residues: CASSQIVGGPETQYF. The CDR3 DNA is TGCGCCAGCAGCCAAATAGTCGGGGGACCAGAGACCCAGTACTTC.

The chain uses TRBV7-3 and TRBJ2-3, with a tentative D call TRBD1 (6 bases). Looked up from germline, CDR1 is SGHTA and CDR2 is FQGTGA. The CDR3 contains 18 residues. Between the trimmed V and J ends, which lost 3 bases and 6 bases, there was a span of 25 bases. The CDR3 protein is CASSFAWQGWQGDDTQYF. DNA of the CDR3: TGTGCCAGCAGCTTTGCCTGGCAGGGGTGGCAGGGAGATGATACGCAGTATTTT.

This chain links TRBV9 with TRBJ2-1, with TRBD2 as a possible D gene (6 bases). The germline V gene has CDR1 SGDLS and CDR2 YYNGEE. This CDR3 has 17 amino acids. V was shortened by 4 bases and J by 4 bases, with 21 bases between the two germline ends. The CDR3 loop reads CASSFYRDSVIYNEQFF. The CDR3 nucleotides are TGTGCCAGCAGCTTCTACCGGGACTCCGTAATATACAATGAGCAGTTCTTC.

This chain connects TRBV6-5 to TRBJ2-7; D perhaps matches TRBD1 (6 bases). CDR3 length equals 14 residues. Germline CDR1 is MNHEY and CDR2 is SVGAGI. The ends were cut back, 0 bases at V and 5 bases at J, with 11 bases in the middle. The CDR3 nucleotides are TGTGCCAGCAGTTACTCATCCAGGGGAAACGAGCAGTACTTC. It yields the protein CASSYSSRGNEQYF.

The rearrangement joins TRBV18 to TRBJ1-1; tentatively, D is TRBD1 (6 bases). The CDR3 covers 14 residues. The V and J ends lost 3 bases and 2 bases respectively, with 10 bases between them. Germline-derived CDR1 and CDR2 are KGHSH and LQKENI. CDR3 in amino acids: CASSPQTGNTEAFF. CDR3 bases: TGTGCCAGCTCACCCCAGACAGGTAACACTGAAGCTTTCTTT. The whole variable domain, filled in from reference TRBV18 and TRBJ1-1, reads NAGVMQNPRHLVRRRGQEARLRCSPMKGHSHVYWYRQLPEEGLKFMVYLQKENIIDESGMPKERFSAEFPKEGPSILRIQQVVRGDSAAYFCASSPQTGNTEAFFGQGTRLTVV.

This chain links TRBV18 with TRBJ2-5, with a weak D call TRBD2 (6 bases). The V gene lost 3 bases and the J gene lost 5 bases, with 10 bases spanning the gap. CDR1 and CDR2 (germline): KGHSH, LQKENI. The CDR3 is 13 amino acids. As DNA, the CDR3 is TGTGCCAGCTCACCTGGGGGGTTGGAGACCCAGTACTTC. This encodes CASSPGGLETQYF.

The chain joins TRBV18 to TRBJ2-3, with 9 bases aligning to TRBD2. After removal of 5 bases from V and 0 bases from J, the junction contained 3 bases not matched to a gene. The germline V gene has CDR1 KGHSH and CDR2 LQKENI. The CDR3 consists of 15 residues. The CDR3 sequence is CASSAGTSSTDTQYF. The CDR3 nucleotides are TGTGCCAGCTCAGCCGGGACTAGCAGCACAGATACGCAGTATTTT.

The J gene is TRBJ2-4, the V gene TRBV30; tentative D call: TRBD1 (6 bases). The germline gives CDR1 GTSNPN, CDR2 SVGIG (reference sequence). The V end was cut by 2 bases, the J end by 9 bases, with 11 bases between. The CDR3 has 12 residues. The CDR3 loop is CAWSPQGSIQYF. CDR3 nucleotide sequence: TGTGCCTGGAGTCCGCAGGGGAGCATTCAGTACTTC.

J is TRBJ2-7 and V is TRBV28; TRBD2 might be the D (6 bases). The CDR3 has 15 residues. V lost 8 bases, J lost 3 bases, and 20 bases lay in between. CDR1 MDHEN and CDR2 SYDVKM come from the germline V gene. The CDR3 DNA is TGTGCCAGCTCAACTTATCGGACGGGGGACTACGAGCAGTACTTC. Amino acids: CASSTYRTGDYEQYF.

The rearrangement joins TRBV27 to TRBJ1-2; tentative D call: TRBD1 (6 bases). This CDR3 has 17 residues. Germline loops: CDR1 MNHEY, CDR2 SMNVEV (reference sequence). The V end was cut by 6 bases, the J end by 2 bases, with 22 bases between. The CDR3 nucleotides are TGTGCCAGCAGCTTCACAGGGCGGACTGAAAACAACTATGGCTACACCTTC. It yields the protein CASSFTGRTENNYGYTF.

V usage is TRBV11-2 and J usage is TRBJ1-2; 9 nucleotides align to TRBD1. Losses at the gene ends were 5 bases for V and 5 bases for J; bases not matched to a gene: 3. CDR1 is SGHAT and CDR2 is FQNNGV in the germline V gene. There are 13 residues in the CDR3. CDR3 protein: CASSPGTGYGYTF. CDR3 bases: TGTGCCAGCAGCCCCGGGACAGGGTATGGCTACACCTTC.

This chain links TRBV29-1 with TRBJ1-1; no reliable D call. The ends were cut back, 3 bases at V and 0 bases at J, with 20 bases in the middle. Germline CDR1 reads SQVTM; CDR2 reads ANQGSEA. This CDR3 has 17 residues. The CDR3 DNA reads TGCAGCGTTGATGCCTCAGATCGGAGCCTAATGAACACTGAAGCTTTCTTT. Encoded protein: CSVDASDRSLMNTEAFF.

The rearrangement links TRBV6-6 to TRBJ1-4, with D possibly matching TRBD1 (5 bases). Trimming removed 0 bases at V and 0 bases at J, with 5 bases between. This CDR3 contains 15 residues. Per germline, CDR1 MNHNY and CDR2 SVGAGI (reference sequence). The DNA of the CDR3 is TGTGCCAGCAGTTACTCGACAGCAACTAATGAAAAACTGTTTTTT. This codes for CASSYSTATNEKLFF.

In this sample, this clone is medium-sized (0.01 to 0.1%). The chain has TRBV30 and TRBJ1-2, with a weak D call TRBD1 (5 bases). Trimming cost V 3 bases and J 8 bases, with 16 bases left between them. The CDR3 is made up of 13 amino acids. From germline, CDR1 is GTSNPN and CDR2 SVGIG (reference sequence). The CDR3 DNA is TGTGCCTGGAGCCCCGGGGGGGGTAAGGGCTACACCTTC. Amino acids: CAWSPGGGKGYTF.

The genes are TRBV21-1 and TRBJ1-1; the table names TRBD1, a call not compared with the DNA. TRBV21-1 has pseudogene status. The CDR3 consists of 16 residues. CDR3 sequence reads: CASSKVQDRGQTEAFF. The CDR3 nucleotides are TGTGCCAGCAGCAAAGTACAAGACAGGGGGCAAACTGAAGCTTTCTTT.

This chain connects TRBV7-8 to TRBJ2-7, with TRBD2 as a possible D gene (5 bases). CDR3 length: 13 amino acids. The germline V gene encodes CDR1 SGHVS and CDR2 FQNEAQ. V dropped 3 bases and J dropped 0 bases, with 6 bases sitting between them. The CDR3 spells CASSFAGSYEQYF. Written as DNA, the CDR3 is TGTGCCAGCAGCTTCGCGGGCTCCTACGAGCAGTACTTC.